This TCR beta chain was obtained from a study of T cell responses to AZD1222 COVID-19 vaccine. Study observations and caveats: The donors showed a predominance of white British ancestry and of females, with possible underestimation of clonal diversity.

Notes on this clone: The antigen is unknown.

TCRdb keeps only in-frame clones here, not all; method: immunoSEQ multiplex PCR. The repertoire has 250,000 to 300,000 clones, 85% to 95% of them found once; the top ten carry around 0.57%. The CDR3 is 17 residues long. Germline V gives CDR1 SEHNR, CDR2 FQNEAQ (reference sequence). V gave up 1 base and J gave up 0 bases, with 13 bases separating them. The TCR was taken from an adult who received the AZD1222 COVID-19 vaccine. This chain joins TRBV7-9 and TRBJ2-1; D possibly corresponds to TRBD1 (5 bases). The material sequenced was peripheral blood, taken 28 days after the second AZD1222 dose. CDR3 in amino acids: CASSLGMDTLSYNEQFF. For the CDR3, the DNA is TGTGCCAGCAGCTTAGGAATGGACACCCTCTCCTACAATGAGCAGTTCTTC.